Listed below are T cell receptor beta chains from one sample, sequenced in a study of lymphopenia after photon versus proton radiotherapy. Profiling relied on immunoSEQ multiplex PCR, and the TCRdb table lists in-frame clones only, not all of them. The data hold approximately 65,000 clones, with around 87% observed a single time. Sample: peripheral blood, taken from a patient treated with proton-based radiotherapy. These receptors were taken from a man older than 75 with esophageal cancer. CDR3s include the opening cysteine and the closing phenylalanine or tryptophan. D genes are given only for firm matches. Clone size, where shown, is once, few, many, or a class for clones that have expanded.

V: TRBV5-1; size: -; D: -; J: TRBJ2-1; CDR3: CASSPVGVGSYNEQFF; DNA: TGCGCCAGCAGCCCAGTAGGGGTTGGCTCCTACAATGAGCAGTTCTTC
V: TRBV5-6; size: -; D: -; J: TRBJ2-7; CDR3: CASSQFTAISYEQYF; DNA: TGTGCCAGCAGCCAATTCACAGCTATCTCCTACGAGCAGTACTTC
V: TRBV7-2; size: -; D: TRBD1; J: TRBJ1-1; CDR3: CASSLSGGLNTEAFF; DNA: TGTGCCAGCAGCTTATCAGGGGGCCTGAACACTGAAGCTTTCTTT
V: TRBV5-1; size: once; D: -; J: TRBJ2-7; CDR3: CASSSTSSSYEQYF; DNA: TGCGCCAGCAGTTCGACGAGTAGCTCCTACGAGCAGTACTTC
V: TRBV7-2; size: -; D: TRBD2; J: TRBJ2-1; CDR3: CASSFGLAGYNEQFF; DNA: TGTGCCAGCAGCTTCGGACTAGCGGGGTACAATGAGCAGTTCTTC
V: TRBV6-5; size: -; D: -; J: TRBJ1-2; CDR3: CASRQTENYGYTF; DNA: TGTGCCAGCAGGCAAACAGAAAACTATGGCTACACCTTC
V: TRBV30; size: -; D: -; J: TRBJ2-5; CDR3: CAWGPFQETQYF; DNA: TGTGCCTGGGGCCCGTTCCAAGAGACCCAGTACTTC
V: TRBV7-6; size: -; D: -; J: TRBJ2-1; CDR3: CASSHRYEQFF; DNA: TGTGCCAGCAGCCACCGGTATGAGCAGTTCTTC
V: TRBV29-1; size: -; D: TRBD1; J: TRBJ2-7; CDR3: CSVAVPGTGVNEQYF; DNA: TGCAGCGTTGCTGTTCCGGGGACAGGGGTGAACGAGCAGTACTTC
V: TRBV5-1; size: -; D: -; J: TRBJ2-5; CDR3: CASSLEGLYGTQYF; DNA: TGCGCCAGCAGCTTGGAAGGCCTCTACGGGACCCAGTACTTC
V: TRBV7-9; size: -; D: -; J: TRBJ1-4; CDR3: CASSLTVDGFHEKLFF; DNA: TGTGCCAGCAGCTTAACGGTCGATGGGTTTCATGAAAAACTGTTTTTT
V: TRBV29-1; size: -; D: -; J: TRBJ1-3; CDR3: CSVGWGGGNTIYF; DNA: TGCAGCGTTGGGTGGGGAGGTGGAAACACCATATATTTT
V: TRBV4-1; size: -; D: -; J: TRBJ2-7; CDR3: CASSQTGYEQYF; DNA: TGCGCCAGCAGCCAAACAGGGTACGAGCAGTACTTC
V: TRBV7-3; size: -; D: TRBD1; J: TRBJ2-1; CDR3: CASSLRTGSYNEQFF; DNA: TGTGCCAGCAGCCTTCGGACAGGCTCCTACAATGAGCAGTTCTTC
V: TRBV19; size: -; D: -; J: TRBJ2-7; CDR3: CASSMVGGAYEQYF; DNA: TGTGCCAGTAGTATGGTGGGGGGTGCCTACGAGCAGTACTTC
V: TRBV7-6; size: -; D: TRBD2; J: TRBJ2-1; CDR3: CASSPSMVPGGPYEQFF; DNA: TGTGCCAGCAGCCCCTCTATGGTACCGGGAGGGCCGTATGAGCAGTTCTTC
V: TRBV7-2; size: -; D: TRBD1; J: TRBJ1-5; CDR3: CASSLVRGPGQPQHF; DNA: TGTGCCAGCAGCTTAGTCAGGGGGCCGGGTCAGCCCCAGCATTTT
V: TRBV6-5; size: -; D: TRBD1; J: TRBJ1-1; CDR3: CASSRQGNTEAFF; DNA: TGTGCCAGCAGTAGACAGGGGAACACTGAAGCTTTCTTT
V: TRBV10-3; size: -; D: -; J: TRBJ1-5; CDR3: CAISESGGENQPQHF; DNA: TGTGCCATCAGTGAGTCAGGCGGGGAAAATCAGCCCCAGCATTTT
V: TRBV29-1; size: -; D: -; J: TRBJ1-1; CDR3: CSVRAGGAEAFF; DNA: TGCAGCGTTCGAGCTGGGGGAGCTGAAGCTTTCTTT
V: TRBV7-2; size: -; D: -; J: TRBJ1-4; CDR3: CASSLVRGLNEKLFF; DNA: TGTGCCAGCAGCTTAGTTAGGGGACTAAATGAAAAACTGTTTTTT
V: TRBV14; size: -; D: -; J: TRBJ2-5; CDR3: CASSQDGGYLIQTQYF; DNA: TGTGCCAGCAGCCAAGATGGAGGGTACTTAATCCAGACCCAGTACTTC
V: TRBV11-2; size: -; D: TRBD2; J: TRBJ2-7; CDR3: CASSSVREGPYEQYF; DNA: TGTGCCAGCAGCTCCGTCCGGGAGGGCCCATACGAGCAGTACTTC